The T cell receptor beta chain under discussion was sequenced for a study of CD8+ T cells in alopecia areata. As the sequencing template, cDNA was produced by extracting RNA and reverse transcribing it. Generated by immunoSEQ multiplex PCR, the TCRdb table keeps only in-frame clones and is missing some. The sample lists roughly 100,000 clones, roughly 47% seen once, with roughly 18% in the top ten. Notes on this clone: Its antigen is still unknown.

Findings of the study overall: Baseline CD8+ expansion's link to response remains uncertain, as there was one nonresponder.

Trimming pared 6 bases from V and 0 bases from J, leaving 11 bases between. Per the germline V gene, CDR1 is SQVTM and CDR2 is ANQGSEA. This CDR3 has 14 amino acids. Treatment noted: oral pan-JAK inhibitor, 5-10 mg twice daily. Peripheral blood and lesional scalp punch biopsies were taken from alopecia areata patients. Isolation of CD4+ and CD8+ T cells from PBMCs was achieved by sorting. The J gene is TRBJ2-2, the V gene TRBV29-1, with D unresolved. Sample: CD8+ T cells sorted from blood, taken at week 24, from a patient treated with tofacitinib. The TCR comes from a human donor with alopecia areata. CDR3 in DNA: TGCAGCGTCGGTCGCAGTACGAACACCGGGGAGCTGTTTTTT. Its protein is CSVGRSTNTGELFF.